The rows below give T cell receptor beta chains drawn from one sample of a study of cytomegalovirus exposure and HLA in healthy donors. Data came from immunoSEQ multiplex PCR; TCRdb stores just in-frame clones and leaves some out. The sample holds around 150,000 clones; roughly 79% are singletons and the top ten take 0.95% to 1.1%. Sequencing was done on a sample of PBMCs. Receptors originate from a woman in her thirties or forties in good health and CMV-seronegative. The CDR3 runs from the conserved cysteine through the conserved F or W. The order of the fields is CDR3 length, J gene, clone size, D gene, V gene, CDR3 DNA, CDR3 protein. The D gene is left open where the match is weak. Rows may omit the clone size; those that give it use once, few, many or a size class.

CDR3 length: 15
J gene: TRBJ1-5
clone size: -
D gene: -
V gene: TRBV10-3
CDR3 DNA: TGTGCCATCAGGCAGGAACAGGGCAGCAATCAGCCCCAGCATTTT
CDR3 protein: CAIRQEQGSNQPQHF

CDR3 length: 13
J gene: TRBJ2-7
clone size: -
D gene: -
V gene: TRBV5-4
CDR3 DNA: TGTGCCAGCAGCTTGGACGTAACGGGGGAGCAGTACTTC
CDR3 protein: CASSLDVTGEQYF

CDR3 length: 14
J gene: TRBJ2-7
clone size: -
D gene: -
V gene: TRBV6-5
CDR3 DNA: TGTGCCAGCAGTTACTCGGGACTCCTCTACGAGCAGTACTTC
CDR3 protein: CASSYSGLLYEQYF

CDR3 length: 12
J gene: TRBJ2-2
clone size: -
D gene: -
V gene: TRBV11-2
CDR3 DNA: TGTGCCAGCAGCTTATCGGCCGGGGAGCTGTTTTTT
CDR3 protein: CASSLSAGELFF

CDR3 length: 17
J gene: TRBJ2-7
clone size: -
D gene: TRBD2
V gene: TRBV10-3
CDR3 DNA: TGTGCCATCAGGATCGGGACTAGCGGGTCCGCCTCCTACGAGCAGTACTTC
CDR3 protein: CAIRIGTSGSASYEQYF

CDR3 length: 14
J gene: TRBJ1-1
clone size: -
D gene: -
V gene: TRBV5-4
CDR3 DNA: TGTGCCAGCAGCCCCCCTGGGGGGGAAACTGAAGCTTTCTTT
CDR3 protein: CASSPPGGETEAFF

CDR3 length: 15
J gene: TRBJ1-5
clone size: -
D gene: -
V gene: TRBV5-4
CDR3 DNA: TGTGCCAGCAGCGTCACCCCGGGGGGGGATCAGCCCCAGCATTTT
CDR3 protein: CASSVTPGGDQPQHF

CDR3 length: 14
J gene: TRBJ2-5
clone size: -
D gene: TRBD1
V gene: TRBV5-1
CDR3 DNA: TGCGCCAGCAGCTTGGTGACAGGGGTTGAGACCCAGTACTTC
CDR3 protein: CASSLVTGVETQYF

CDR3 length: 14
J gene: TRBJ2-3
clone size: -
D gene: TRBD1
V gene: TRBV6-6
CDR3 DNA: TGTGCCAGCAGGCCGACAGGGGAAACAGATACGCAGTATTTT
CDR3 protein: CASRPTGETDTQYF

CDR3 length: 14
J gene: TRBJ2-2
clone size: -
D gene: -
V gene: TRBV6-1
CDR3 DNA: TGTGCCAGCAGAGGAACGGGAAGGACCGGGGAGCTGTTTTTT
CDR3 protein: CASRGTGRTGELFF

CDR3 length: 15
J gene: TRBJ2-1
clone size: -
D gene: TRBD2
V gene: TRBV2
CDR3 DNA: TGTGCCAGCAGCCCCCTAGCGGGAGGGTACAATGAGCAGTTCTTC
CDR3 protein: CASSPLAGGYNEQFF

CDR3 length: 16
J gene: TRBJ2-6
clone size: few
D gene: -
V gene: TRBV5-1
CDR3 DNA: TGCGCCAGCAGCTTGAACAGCTTCTCTGGGGCCAACGTCCTGACTTTC
CDR3 protein: CASSLNSFSGANVLTF

CDR3 length: 14
J gene: TRBJ2-3
clone size: few
D gene: TRBD2
V gene: TRBV5-1
CDR3 DNA: TGCGCCAGCAGCCTAGCGGGACCCACAGATACGCAGTATTTT
CDR3 protein: CASSLAGPTDTQYF

CDR3 length: 12
J gene: TRBJ2-4
clone size: -
D gene: -
V gene: TRBV13
CDR3 DNA: TGTGCCAGCAGCTTATTTGGGTACAGCCAGTACTTC
CDR3 protein: CASSLFGYSQYF

CDR3 length: 15
J gene: TRBJ1-3
clone size: -
D gene: TRBD1
V gene: TRBV9
CDR3 DNA: TGTGCCAGCAGCCCCCGGGACAGGGACGGAAACACCATATATTTT
CDR3 protein: CASSPRDRDGNTIYF

CDR3 length: 19
J gene: TRBJ2-7
clone size: -
D gene: TRBD1
V gene: TRBV5-8
CDR3 DNA: TGTGCCAGCAGCTCCACTACAAACGACAGGGTACGTAGGAGATACGAGCAGTACTTC
CDR3 protein: CASSSTTNDRVRRRYEQYF

CDR3 length: 13
J gene: TRBJ1-4
clone size: -
D gene: -
V gene: TRBV30
CDR3 DNA: TGTGCCTGGAGTGTACAGGATAATGAAAAACTGTTTTTT
CDR3 protein: CAWSVQDNEKLFF

CDR3 length: 14
J gene: TRBJ2-5
clone size: -
D gene: TRBD2
V gene: TRBV5-1
CDR3 DNA: TGCGCCAGCAGCTTGGGATCTGGGGGGGGGACCCAGTACTTC
CDR3 protein: CASSLGSGGGTQYF

CDR3 length: 12
J gene: TRBJ2-3
clone size: -
D gene: -
V gene: TRBV5-1
CDR3 DNA: TGCGCCAGCAGCTCCACAACAGATACGCAGTATTTT
CDR3 protein: CASSSTTDTQYF

CDR3 length: 15
J gene: TRBJ2-3
clone size: -
D gene: TRBD1
V gene: TRBV6-1
CDR3 DNA: TGTGCCAGCAGTCGACGGACAGGGCGCGCAGATACGCAGTATTTT
CDR3 protein: CASSRRTGRADTQYF

CDR3 length: 15
J gene: TRBJ2-5
clone size: -
D gene: -
V gene: TRBV21-1
CDR3 DNA: TGTGCCAGCAGCAAAGAGGGAGGCCCTGAAGAGACCCAGTACTTC
CDR3 protein: CASSKEGGPEETQYF

CDR3 length: 13
J gene: TRBJ2-3
clone size: -
D gene: TRBD2
V gene: TRBV6-1
CDR3 DNA: TGTGCCAGTTCTAGCGGTCGGACAGATACGCAGTATTTT
CDR3 protein: CASSSGRTDTQYF

CDR3 length: 13
J gene: TRBJ1-5
clone size: -
D gene: -
V gene: TRBV7-8
CDR3 DNA: TGTGCCAGCAGCACACCACCCAATCAGCCCCAGCATTTT
CDR3 protein: CASSTPPNQPQHF

CDR3 length: 15
J gene: TRBJ1-1
clone size: -
D gene: TRBD1
V gene: TRBV5-1
CDR3 DNA: TGCGCCAGCAGCCAACACAGGGGTCGGGACACTGAAGCTTTCTTT
CDR3 protein: CASSQHRGRDTEAFF

CDR3 length: 20
J gene: TRBJ1-2
clone size: -
D gene: TRBD1
V gene: TRBV28
CDR3 DNA: TGTGCCAGCAGTCCCCCCGTATTGAGGGACAGGGGTTATGCTAACTATGGCTACACCTTC
CDR3 protein: CASSPPVLRDRGYANYGYTF

CDR3 length: 13
J gene: TRBJ1-1
clone size: -
D gene: -
V gene: TRBV7-3
CDR3 DNA: TGTGCCAGCAGCTTACAAGGGGACACTGAAGCTTTCTTT
CDR3 protein: CASSLQGDTEAFF

CDR3 length: 13
J gene: TRBJ2-5
clone size: -
D gene: -
V gene: TRBV5-1
CDR3 DNA: TGCGCCAGCACCCTGACGGGGGTGCAGACCCAGTACTTC
CDR3 protein: CASTLTGVQTQYF

CDR3 length: 17
J gene: TRBJ1-5
clone size: -
D gene: -
V gene: TRBV5-6
CDR3 DNA: TGTGCCAGCAGCTCCTGGTTGGGGGGAAGGAGCAATCAGCCCCAGCATTTT
CDR3 protein: CASSSWLGGRSNQPQHF

CDR3 length: 21
J gene: TRBJ1-2
clone size: -
D gene: TRBD1
V gene: TRBV6-7
CDR3 DNA: TGTGCCAGCAGTTACTCGGCTACAGGGGGCGCGGGGGAGGCCTTATTCTATGGCTACACCTTC
CDR3 protein: CASSYSATGGAGEALFYGYTF

CDR3 length: 15
J gene: TRBJ2-6
clone size: -
D gene: TRBD2
V gene: TRBV28
CDR3 DNA: TGTGCCAGCAGTTTGGGGGGGGCTGGGGCCAACGTCCTGACTTTC
CDR3 protein: CASSLGGAGANVLTF

CDR3 length: 17
J gene: TRBJ2-2
clone size: -
D gene: TRBD1
V gene: TRBV19
CDR3 DNA: TGTGCCAGTAGTAGTCCTCCGGGACAGGGATTTTCGGGGGAGCTGTTTTTT
CDR3 protein: CASSSPPGQGFSGELFF

CDR3 length: 13
J gene: TRBJ2-7
clone size: once
D gene: -
V gene: TRBV29-1
CDR3 DNA: TGCAGCGTTGGTCAGGGGAGCTCCTACGAGCAGTACTTC
CDR3 protein: CSVGQGSSYEQYF

CDR3 length: 15
J gene: TRBJ2-5
clone size: -
D gene: -
V gene: TRBV9
CDR3 DNA: TGTGCCAGCAGCGTAGAGGGTAGGAGGCAAGAGACCCAGTACTTC
CDR3 protein: CASSVEGRRQETQYF

CDR3 length: 13
J gene: TRBJ1-5
clone size: -
D gene: TRBD1
V gene: TRBV6-5
CDR3 DNA: TGTGCCAGCAGTTCCACAGGGGATCAGCCCCAGCATTTT
CDR3 protein: CASSSTGDQPQHF

CDR3 length: 16
J gene: TRBJ2-6
clone size: once
D gene: -
V gene: TRBV11-3
CDR3 DNA: TGTGCCAGCAGCCCCCGCTGGGGCACTGGGGCCAACGTCCTGACTTTC
CDR3 protein: CASSPRWGTGANVLTF

CDR3 length: 15
J gene: TRBJ2-5
clone size: -
D gene: -
V gene: TRBV28
CDR3 DNA: TGTGCCAGCAGTTCAAGGGGGCCGGGGGGGGAGACCCAGTACTTC
CDR3 protein: CASSSRGPGGETQYF

CDR3 length: 16
J gene: TRBJ2-7
clone size: -
D gene: -
V gene: TRBV4-2
CDR3 DNA: TGTGCCAGCAGCCAAGAAGCGGGTGAGAGCTCCTACGAGCAGTACTTC
CDR3 protein: CASSQEAGESSYEQYF